The T cell receptor beta chain described here comes from a study of spatial heterogeneity in lung cancer. Each CDR3 protein gets one entry after TCRdb re-called the 5' RACE reads with MiXCR. Here the sample spans some 1,200 distinct CDR3 sequences, about 13% being singletons. Time point in this sample: sample taken at primary tumor resection. Unsorted whole RNA from tumor, nontumor lung or frozen PBMC underwent sequencing. The donor population consisted of some 70 patients with untreated, early-stage non-small cell lung cancer. Trimming cost V 2 bases and J 7 bases; bases outside gene matches: 5. Germline CDR1 is SGHTA and CDR2 is FQGNSA. There are 15 residues in the CDR3. This clonotype has a count of ten or more.

The source of this sequence is a male donor with early-stage non-small cell lung cancer. The sample consisted of normal lung tissue next to the tumor, taken at surgery. J is TRBJ2-2 and V is TRBV7-2, with 9 nucleotides matching TRBD1. CDR3 amino acids: CASSLRDRDYGELFF. The DNA of the CDR3 is TGTGCCAGCAGCTTAAGGGACAGGGATTACGGGGAGCTGTTTTTT.